This T cell receptor beta chain was retrieved from a study of T-cell memory formation after mild COVID-19. Study in general: There were largely donor-specific TCR clusters.

The CDR3 runs to 13 residues. Germline CDR1 SGHTA, CDR2 FQGNSA. The junction had 1 base not matched to a gene; V was cut back by 2 bases and J by 5 bases. TCRdb re-analysed the 5' RACE reads in MiXCR, keeping a single row per CDR3 protein. The repertoire has around 250,000 distinct CDR3 sequences, 15% to 20% of them found once; the top ten carry roughly 23%. This clonotype was picked up many times. Its cognate antigen is unknown. Study observations and caveats: CD8+ contracting clones occupied EMRA, while CD4+ ones occupied mainly CM and EM. Within pre-infection memory, some responding clones were found, suggesting cross-reactive memory joined.

The chain couples TRBV7-2 to TRBJ2-7, with TRBD1 identical over 9 bases. The sequenced material came from PBMCs or a T cell subset sorted from them (not recorded which). The origin of this receptor is a man aged 18 to 35 who had mild COVID-19 (a few samples of this study predate the infection). Cell type and time point are not known. As DNA, the CDR3 is TGTGCCAGCAGCTTAACAGGGGGCCACGAGCAGTACTTC. Residues: CASSLTGGHEQYF.